The entry below gives a single T cell receptor (beta chain) sequence along with its context. The data were obtained in a study of regulatory T cells in long-lasting Graves disease. Arm-PCR of CDR3 regions and iRepertoire HTBI primers were the basis on which TCR beta libraries were built. Using its own MiXCR run on the multiplex PCR reads, TCRdb lists one record per CDR3 protein. Counted here are roughly 420,000 distinct CDR3 sequences, 12% to 15% occurring once; the ten biggest clones make up around a sixth. With 3 bases removed from V and 0 bases from J, the gap between germline ends came to 9 bases. Germline lookup yields CDR1 MNHNS and CDR2 SASEGT. This CDR3 spans 14 amino acids. Time point described: newly diagnosed GD, antithyroid drugs for less than 3 months. Scientists built the TCR library using RNA that was extracted from PBMCs. This same sample was also part of a study on T cells in Graves' hyperthyroidism and ophthalmopathy. That source notes: A set of HTBI primers served as the primers for a first-round RT-PCR of the TCR CDR3.

The chain is built from TRBV6-1 and TRBJ2-7, with D possibly matching TRBD1 (6 bases). Sequencing was performed on peripheral blood mononuclear cells (PBMCs), taken at new diagnosis, from a patient treated with antithyroid drugs. The clonotype originates from a woman aged 45-65 years with Graves disease. This chain's CDR3 is CASSDQQGSYEQYF. CDR3 bases: TGTGCCAGCAGTGATCAACAGGGCTCCTACGAGCAGTACTTC.